A single sample is the source of the 20 T cell receptor beta chains below, sequenced in a study of patients and donors after allogeneic stem cell transplantation. TCRdb re-analysed the RT-PCR reads in MiXCR, keeping a single row per CDR3 protein. The table lists 2,700 or so distinct CDR3 sequences, 5.4% of them singletons. The sample was blood, either unsorted or a sorted T cell fraction (not recorded which). The receptors come from a human donor who was either an allogeneic HSCT recipient or a stem cell or donor lymphocyte infusion donor (not recorded which). It is not recorded whose cells these are; they may come from a transplant donor.

This clonotype was observed a handful of times. The chain recombines TRBV29-1 with TRBJ1-1; no firm D call. Looked up from germline, CDR1 is SQVTM and CDR2 is ANQGSEA. The V and J ends lost 5 bases and 1 base respectively, with 5 bases between them. The CDR3 is 11 residues long. This chain's CDR3 is CSVMGNTEAFF. CDR3 nucleotide sequence: TGCAGCGTTATGGGGAACACTGAAGCTTTCTTT.

The gene calls are TRBV6-5 and TRBJ2-7, with 8 bases identical to TRBD1. Germline V gene data show CDR1 as MNHEY and CDR2 as SVGAGI. The CDR3 sequence is 14 residues long. J lost 5 bases, V lost 5 bases, and 8 bases had no gene match. The CDR3 DNA is TGTGCCAGCAGTAAAGGACAGGGTTTAGACGAGCAGTACTTC. It is translated as CASSKGQGLDEQYF.

This clonotype was seen more than once but under ten times. The chain combines TRBV7-2 with TRBJ2-1, with TRBD2 identical over 10 bases. Germline V gives CDR1 SGHTA, CDR2 FQGNSA. V dropped 6 bases and J dropped 0; count of bases not matched to a gene: 2. The CDR3 runs to 15 residues. This CDR3 is CASRTSGNSYNEQFF. CDR3 coding DNA: TGTGCCAGCAGAACTAGCGGGAACTCCTACAATGAGCAGTTCTTC.

This clonotype rates as medium-sized (0.01 to 0.1%). V and J are TRBV7-2 and TRBJ1-1; possibly TRBD1 for D (5 bases). The germline V gene has CDR1 SGHTA and CDR2 FQGNSA. The CDR3 consists of 14 residues. V shed 5 bases and J shed 1 base, with 11 bases lying between them. The CDR3 region has the DNA TGTGCCAGCAGCCCCCAGGGCCAGAACACTGAAGCTTTCTTT. Amino acid sequence: CASSPQGQNTEAFF.

This clonotype is medium-sized by share. The chain employs TRBV29-1 and TRBJ2-5; 7 bases map to TRBD1. Germline loops: CDR1 SQVTM, CDR2 ANQGSEA. J gave up 5 bases and V 6 bases, and 9 bases lay outside the gene matches. The length of the CDR3 is 13 residues. The CDR3 loop reads CSVTTGAWETQYF. Here the CDR3 DNA reads TGCAGCGTAACTACAGGGGCGTGGGAGACCCAGTACTTC.

This clonotype counts as medium-sized. This chain links TRBV4-3 with TRBJ2-3, with 9 bases that match TRBD2. CDR3 size: 17 residues. CDR1 and CDR2 from the germline V gene are LGHNA and YSLEER. Trimming at V came to 0 bases and at J to 6 bases, leaving 10 bases not matched to a gene. CDR3 in amino acids: CASSQDVGGRAGDTQYF. CDR3 sequence (DNA): TGCGCCAGCAGCCAAGATGTCGGCGGGAGGGCCGGCGATACGCAGTATTTT.

This clonotype is classed as large (0.1 to 1%). The rearrangement links TRBV6-2 or TRBV6-3 to TRBJ2-3, with D unresolved. This CDR3 region has 14 residues. Germline V gene sequence: CDR1 MNHEY, CDR2 SVGEGT. Between the trimmed V and J ends, which lost 0 bases and 4 bases, there was a span of 8 bases. CDR3 DNA: TGTGCCAGCAGTTACTCGAGTACAGCAGATACGCAGTATTTT. Protein product: CASSYSSTADTQYF.

V gene TRBV6-5 combines with J gene TRBJ1-5; possibly TRBD1 for D (6 bases). The V gene's germline CDR1 is MNHEY and CDR2 SVGAGI. The length of the CDR3 is 15 residues. V was shortened by 6 bases and J by 7 bases, with 19 bases between the two germline ends. CDR3 sequence: CASSPTGSLGQPQHF. CDR3 bases: TGTGCCAGCAGCCCTACAGGGTCGTTAGGCCAGCCCCAGCATTTT.

The chain couples TRBV27 to TRBJ2-6; 9 bases agree with TRBD1. The CDR3 runs 19 residues. V trimming: 6 bases; J trimming: 0 bases; junction bases outside the gene matches: 12. Germline lookup yields CDR1 MNHEY and CDR2 SMNVEV (reference sequence). The CDR3 loop is CASRTKWTGVPSGANVLTF. In DNA form, the CDR3 reads TGTGCCAGCAGAACCAAGTGGACAGGGGTCCCCTCTGGGGCCAACGTCCTGACTTTC.

The chain carries TRBV7-2 and TRBJ1-1; no firm D call. The CDR3 consists of 15 residues. V lost 7 bases, J lost 6 bases, and 21 bases lay in between. Looked up from germline, CDR1 is SGHTA and CDR2 is FQGNSA. The CDR3 here is CASIAFPGPTSEAFF. The CDR3 DNA reads TGTGCCAGCATCGCGTTTCCCGGGCCGACCTCTGAAGCTTTCTTT.

This clonotype is classed as medium-sized (0.01 to 0.1%). The chain uses TRBV30 and TRBJ2-1, with a weak D call TRBD2 (6 bases). This CDR3 is built from 15 residues. CDR1 and CDR2 from the germline V gene are GTSNPN and SVGIG (reference sequence). V lost 4 bases, J lost 7 bases, and 20 bases lay in between. This chain's CDR3 is CAWKRGRIPGNEQFF. DNA of the CDR3: TGTGCCTGGAAGCGTGGGAGGATACCCGGAAATGAGCAGTTCTTC.

There are a few counts of this clonotype. The genes are TRBV12-3 or TRBV12-4 and TRBJ2-3; D is ambiguous. This CDR3 spans 11 amino acids. Trimming removed 5 bases at V and 5 bases at J, with 5 bases between. Written as DNA, the CDR3 is TGTGCCAGCAGTCCTAAAGATACGCAGTATTTT. Amino acids: CASSPKDTQYF.

The CDR3 sequence is CASAWTGTYEQYF. CDR3 DNA: TGTGCCAGCGCCTGGACAGGGACCTACGAGCAGTACTTC. V usage is TRBV21-1 and J usage is TRBJ2-7; TRBD1 was called by the table and not checked on the DNA. TRBV21-1 is marked as a pseudogene. The CDR3 covers 13 residues.

CDR3 in amino acids: CASSLLRDTQYF. CDR3 DNA sequence: TGTGCCAGCAGCTTACTGCGAGATACGCAGTATTTT. The chain links TRBV7-2 to TRBJ2-3; unclear D gene. This CDR3 region has 12 residues. Trimming took off 2 bases at V and 5 bases at J, with 5 bases between the two ends. Germline values: CDR1 SGHTA, CDR2 FQGNSA.

In this sample, this clonotype is medium-sized (0.01 to 0.1%). The genes are TRBV5-6 and TRBJ2-7; 14 nucleotides match TRBD2. The CDR3 consists of 17 residues. Trimming cost V 4 bases and J 1 base; bases outside gene matches: 7. CDR1 and CDR2 from the germline V gene are SGHDT and YYEEEE. CDR3 nucleotide sequence: TGTGCCAGCAGCCTGGGACTAGCGGGAGTAAGGTCCTACGAGCAGTACTTC. Protein product: CASSLGLAGVRSYEQYF.

This clonotype rates as medium-sized (0.01 to 0.1%). The chain combines TRBV6-1 with TRBJ2-7; 7 bases match TRBD2. The CDR3 length is 14 residues. V lost 6 bases to trimming and J lost 0 bases; unmatched junction nucleotides: 5. Germline CDR1 and CDR2: MNHNS and SASEGT. The CDR3 bases are TGTGCCAGCAGCCTGGGAGGGACCTCCTACGAGCAGTACTTC. Protein product: CASSLGGTSYEQYF.

This clonotype is judged medium-sized. V usage is TRBV6-5 and J usage is TRBJ2-7; 11 bases agree with TRBD2. This CDR3 spans 19 amino acids. The germline gives CDR1 MNHEY, CDR2 SVGAGI. J lost 3 bases, V lost 2 bases, and 15 bases had no gene match. The CDR3 DNA follows: TGTGCCAGCAGTTACCCGGTCGCTAGCGGGAGGAGTCCCTACTACGAGCAGTACTTC. As protein: CASSYPVASGRSPYYEQYF.

By share, this clonotype counts as medium-sized. J is TRBJ1-5 and V is TRBV30; 8 nucleotides align to TRBD1. Germline assignment: CDR1 GTSNPN and CDR2 SVGIG (reference sequence). The length of the CDR3 is 15 residues. J was trimmed by 3 bases and V by 1 base; bases with no gene match: 5. The chain's CDR3 is CAWSGVTGDNQPQHF. The DNA of the CDR3 is TGTGCCTGGAGTGGCGTGACAGGGGACAATCAGCCCCAGCATTTT.

This clonotype was counted between two and nine times. The gene calls are TRBV7-8 and TRBJ1-1, with TRBD1 matching 9 bases. The V and J ends lost 5 bases and 5 bases, in that order; junction bases with no gene match: 9. The CDR3 runs 15 residues. Per the germline V gene, CDR1 is SGHVS and CDR2 is FQNEAQ. The CDR3, as DNA: TGTGCCAGCAGCGCCTCACAGGGGGCAATGACTGAAGCTTTCTTT. Translated: CASSASQGAMTEAFF.

This chain connects TRBV20-1 to TRBJ2-1; TRBD2 agrees at 8 bases. After removal of 6 bases from V and 7 bases from J, the junction contained 5 bases not matched to a gene. The CDR3 has 12 amino acids. CDR1 is DFQATT, CDR2 SNEGSKA, per germline (reference sequence). The CDR3 region has the DNA TGCAGTGCCCAGCGGGGGATGAATGAGCAGTTCTTC. Translation gives CSAQRGMNEQFF.